The rows below give T cell receptor beta chains drawn from one sample of a study of identifying expanded T cells in peripheral blood. Sequencing used immunoSEQ multiplex PCR; TCRdb keeps in-frame clones, though not all of them. The repertoire holds 51,000 or so clones, with approximately 86% as singletons. Sequencing input: blood. Receptors originate from a person aged 18 to 75 in good health. Both conserved end residues are part of each CDR3. Each record gives: V gene, D gene, clone size, J gene, CDR3 DNA, CDR3 protein. D genes are given only for firm matches. Clone size is given for some rows only: seen once, a few or many times, or a class if the clone is expanded.

TRBV7-6	TRBD2	.	TRBJ2-1	TGTGCCAGCAGCTTGGCCGGGGAGGGATACAATGAGCAGTTCTTC	CASSLAGEGYNEQFF
TRBV4-3	.	.	TRBJ2-7	TGCGCCAGCAGCCAAGAGGCATACTACGAGCAGTACTTC	CASSQEAYYEQYF
TRBV30	.	.	TRBJ2-1	TGTGCCTGGAGTAGCGGGCTTAACAATGAGCAGTTCTTC	CAWSSGLNNEQFF
TRBV10-1	TRBD2	.	TRBJ2-3	TGCGCCAGCAGTGAGTCCCTAGCGGGGACGCAGTATTTT	CASSESLAGTQYF
TRBV7-6	.	.	TRBJ1-4	TGTGCCAGCAGCTTAGGAGGGGGGGTCGATGAAAAACTGTTTTTT	CASSLGGGVDEKLFF
TRBV7-2	.	.	TRBJ1-1	TGTGCCAGCGGATCCTCTAAACTTGTGACTGAAGCTTTCTTT	CASGSSKLVTEAFF
TRBV9	.	.	TRBJ2-2	TGTGCCAGCAGCCTCTCGACCGGGGAGCTGTTTTTT	CASSLSTGELFF
TRBV28	.	.	TRBJ2-1	TGTGCCAGCAGCCTGGGGGGTGCGGATCCCAACAATGAGCAGTTCTTC	CASSLGGADPNNEQFF
TRBV7-9	.	.	TRBJ2-5	TGTGCCAGCAGCCCCCGGACGAGGTACCAAGAGACCCAGTACTTC	CASSPRTRYQETQYF
TRBV21-1	.	.	TRBJ2-7	TGTGCCAGCAGCAAAAGGAAGGGATCCTCCTACGAGCAGTACTTC	CASSKRKGSSYEQYF
TRBV5-8	.	few	TRBJ2-2	TGTGCCAGCAGCTTGAGACTTACCGGGGAGCTGTTTTTT	CASSLRLTGELFF
TRBV11-1	.	.	TRBJ1-3	TGTGCCAGCAGCCATGGGGTTGGAGGAAACACCATATATTTT	CASSHGVGGNTIYF
TRBV6-1	TRBD2	.	TRBJ2-7	TGTGCCAGCAGGCTAGCGGGAGTTGGGGAGCAGTACTTC	CASRLAGVGEQYF
TRBV5-8	TRBD1	.	TRBJ1-2	TGTGCCAGCAGCCTACAGGGGGCCGGTGGCTACACCTTC	CASSLQGAGGYTF
TRBV7-2	.	.	TRBJ2-5	TGTGCCAGCAGTTGGGGACCGCTGGAGACCCAGTACTTC	CASSWGPLETQYF
TRBV6-5	.	.	TRBJ2-5	TGTGCCAGCGTCGGGTGGGACCTCGGGGAGACCCAGTACTTC	CASVGWDLGETQYF
TRBV7-9	TRBD1	.	TRBJ1-1	TGTGCCAGCAGCTTATTGCAGGGGGGGAGCACTGAAGCTTTCTTT	CASSLLQGGSTEAFF
TRBV2	TRBD2	.	TRBJ2-1	TGTGCCAGCAGTGAGGGCGGGAGGGAGCAGTTCTTC	CASSEGGREQFF
TRBV5-6	.	once	TRBJ1-3	TGTGCCAGCAGCTTGGCGGGACGGAGCTCTGGAAACACCATATATTTT	CASSLAGRSSGNTIYF
TRBV5-1	.	.	TRBJ2-2	TGCGCCAGCAGCTTTGGACCAGCAAGGGCCGGGGAGCTGTTTTTT	CASSFGPARAGELFF
TRBV28	.	.	TRBJ2-4	TGTGCCAGCACGTCCGTGTTCCGAGCCAAAAACATTCAGTACTTC	CASTSVFRAKNIQYF
TRBV5-4	.	.	TRBJ2-7	TGTGCCAGCAGCTTGATATCGGCGGGATATGGGGACGAGCAGTACTTC	CASSLISAGYGDEQYF
TRBV18	.	once	TRBJ2-4	TGTGCCAGCTCTGCCTCCGGCCCCATGGCCAAAAACATTCAGTACTTC	CASSASGPMAKNIQYF